This T cell receptor beta chain emerged from a study of Tregs in tolerant kidney transplant recipients. Overall study results and limits: Donor-specific Treg expansion exceeded global Treg expansion in tolerant patients, suggesting antigen drive. Activated donor B cell expansion appeared to reveal the most relevant donor-specific TCRbeta repertoire.

Assay: immunoSEQ multiplex PCR; the TCRdb copy retains only in-frame clones and omits some. The top ten clones hold 0.55% to 0.6% of a sample with about 77,000 clones, roughly 98% of them seen once. CDR3 length: 14 amino acids. The J segment lost 7 bases and the V segment lost 4 bases, leaving 7 bases of the junction unmatched. CDR1 is SGHTA, CDR2 FQGNSA, per germline. This clone was detected once. Its cognate antigen is unknown. This sequence was found in a human donor who received a combined kidney and bone marrow transplant. The V call is TRBV7-2, the J call TRBJ2-5; TRBD2 matches 9 bases. The material was CD4+ T cells from blood, obtained before the transplant. The CDR3 sequence is CASSYRGGARTQYF. Here the CDR3 DNA reads TGTGCCAGCAGCTACCGCGGGGGGGCCAGGACCCAGTACTTC.